This T cell receptor beta chain appears in the sequencing data of a study of regulatory T cells in long-lasting Graves disease. Time point indicated: newly diagnosed GD, antithyroid drugs for less than 3 months. PBMC RNA served as the TCR library source. This clonotype was seen ten or more times. As yet, its antigen is unknown. Building of the TCR beta libraries involved iRepertoire HTBI primers and Arm-PCR of CDR3 regions. TCRdb called the multiplex PCR reads again in MiXCR, with one record for every CDR3 protein. This sample carries 350,000 to 500,000 distinct CDR3 sequences, over 15% of them seen once, and the ten largest clones take about 10%. Study observations and caveats: Persistent patients shared more public clonotypes (2,741) than new patients (about 930).

A further study also used this sample, focusing on T cells in Graves' hyperthyroidism and ophthalmopathy.

The TCR comes from a woman aged 25 to 39 with Graves disease. The sample here was peripheral blood mononuclear cells (PBMCs), taken at new diagnosis, from a patient treated with antithyroid drugs.

The CDR3 loop is CASSRSGGETQYF. The CDR3 region has the DNA TGTGCCAGCAGCCGTTCCGGGGGGGAGACCCAGTACTTC. This chain uses TRBV12-3 or TRBV12-4 with TRBJ2-5; 7 bases fit TRBD2. Unmatched junction bases numbered 6, after V lost 6 bases and J lost 5 bases. The CDR3 runs 13 residues.